Presented here are 25 T cell receptor beta chains from one specimen sequenced in a study of blood T cell repertoires in COVID-19. The repertoire was sequenced with immunoSEQ multiplex PCR; TCRdb's copy has only in-frame clones and lacks some. The sample yields roughly 120,000 clones, approximately 87% seen once. Sequenced material: peripheral blood. The receptors were sampled from a man between 65 and 80 years old who had recovered from COVID-19.

CDR3 DNA: TGTGCCAGCAGCGTAGGACACTCTGGGGCCAACGTCCTGACTTTC. Translating gives CASSVGHSGANVLTF. This chain connects TRBV9 to TRBJ2-6; unclear D gene. Trimming cost V 0 bases and J 0 bases, with 4 bases left between them. The CDR3 sequence is 15 residues long. The germline V gene encodes CDR1 SGDLS and CDR2 YYNGEE.

This clone has only one observation. The chain recombines TRBV28 with TRBJ2-7; TRBD2 might be the D (6 bases). CDR1 and CDR2 from the germline V gene are MDHEN and SYDVKM. CDR3 length: 16 residues. The V and J ends lost 3 bases and 4 bases respectively, with 19 bases between them. In DNA form, the CDR3 reads TGTGCCAGCAGTTTCATGACCCTAGCGCGCGAGTACGAGCAGTACTTC. Translating it yields CASSFMTLAREYEQYF.

This chain joins TRBV24-1 and TRBJ1-2; perhaps TRBD1 as D (6 bases). Trimming took 5 bases from V and 0 from J, leaving 9 bases between them. The CDR3 sequence is 14 residues long. CDR1 and CDR2 (germline): KGHDR, SFDVKD. CDR3 bases: TGTGCCACCAGTGGGGGACACCCTAACTATGGCTACACCTTC. Amino acid sequence: CATSGGHPNYGYTF.

This clone appeared once. The chain joins TRBV7-2 to TRBJ2-7, with 8 positions matching TRBD1. V dropped 5 bases and J dropped 7; count of bases not matched to a gene: 7. The germline gives CDR1 SGHTA, CDR2 FQGNSA. The CDR3 runs 13 residues. CDR3 sequence reads: CASSGTGVREQYF. Written as DNA, the CDR3 is TGTGCCAGCAGCGGGACAGGAGTACGAGAGCAGTACTTC. Together with reference TRBV7-2 and TRBJ2-7, the CDR3 gives the full variable domain: GAGVSQSPSNKVTEKGKDVELRCDPISGHTALYWYRQSLGQGLEFLIYFQGNSAPDKSGLPSDRFSAERTGGSVSTLTIQRTQQEDSAVYLCASSGTGVREQYFGPGTRLTVT.

This clone has a handful of counts. V and J are TRBV5-4 and TRBJ2-7; tentative D call: TRBD1 (6 bases). This CDR3 region has 14 residues. Trimming stripped 1 base from V and 5 bases from J, with 13 bases between. Germline CDR1 is SGHNT and CDR2 is YYREEE (reference sequence). Here the CDR3 reads CASSLQGPANEQYF. The CDR3 bases are TGTGCCAGCAGCTTGCAGGGGCCCGCCAACGAGCAGTACTTC.

The rearrangement links TRBV5-1 to TRBJ2-2, with TRBD1 matching 7 bases. Losses at the gene ends were 3 bases for V and 5 bases for J; bases not matched to a gene: 7. CDR3 length: 15 amino acids. Germline loops: CDR1 SGHRS, CDR2 YFSETQ. The CDR3 spells CASSYRQGGTGELFF. CDR3 DNA: TGCGCCAGCAGCTACCGACAGGGTGGAACCGGGGAGCTGTTTTTT.

The V gene is TRBV21-1, the J gene TRBJ1-1. TRBV21-1 is assigned pseudogene status. CDR3 size: 18 residues. The CDR3 is CASSKEGKTGGFITEAFF. The CDR3 nucleotides are TGTGCCAGCAGCAAAGAGGGCAAAACAGGAGGGTTCATCACTGAAGCTTTCTTT.

The rearrangement uses TRBV5-4 and TRBJ2-2; weak D call: TRBD2 (6 bases). The CDR3 is 13 residues long. The V end lost 4 bases, the J end lost 7 bases, and 11 bases lay between the germline ends. Per germline, CDR1 SGHNT and CDR2 YYREEE (reference sequence). CDR3 nucleotide sequence: TGTGCCAGCAGCCCCTCGGAGGGCGGGGAGCTGTTTTTT. Translation gives CASSPSEGGELFF.

This clone was seen just once. The J gene is TRBJ2-1, the V gene TRBV7-9; D is perhaps TRBD2 (6 bases). CDR1 is SEHNR, CDR2 FQNEAQ, per germline (reference sequence). V lost 4 bases, J lost 8 bases, and 15 bases lay in between. The CDR3 spans 14 residues. Here the CDR3 reads CASSYPEGLDEQFF. The CDR3 DNA follows: TGTGCCAGCAGCTATCCGGAGGGGCTAGATGAGCAGTTCTTC.

The chain links TRBV2 to TRBJ1-5; D is perhaps TRBD1 (5 bases). CDR1 is SNHLY and CDR2 is FYNNEI in the germline V gene. The V gene lost 5 bases and the J gene lost 4 bases, with 12 bases spanning the gap. CDR3 length: 14 amino acids. The CDR3: CASSFRVLNQPQHF. CDR3 DNA: TGTGCCAGCAGTTTCAGGGTGTTAAATCAGCCCCAGCATTTT. Complete variable domain (other parts from reference TRBV2 and TRBJ1-5): EPEVTQTPSHQVTQMGQEVILRCVPISNHLYFYWYRQILGQKVEFLVSFYNNEISEKSEIFDDQFSVERPDGSNFTLKIRSTKLEDSAMYFCASSFRVLNQPQHFGDGTRLSIL.

The chain combines TRBV2 with TRBJ2-7; D is ambiguous. The V end was cut by 2 bases, the J end by 6 bases, with 5 bases between. This CDR3 comprises 11 residues. Germline assignment: CDR1 SNHLY and CDR2 FYNNEI. CDR3 residues: CASSELSEQYF. The DNA of the CDR3 is TGTGCCAGCAGTGAATTATCCGAGCAGTACTTC.

This sequence joins TRBV5-1 and TRBJ2-6; D is unclear. Trimming removed 6 bases at V and 0 bases at J, with 10 bases between. There are 15 residues in the CDR3. Germline V gives CDR1 SGHRS, CDR2 YFSETQ. This CDR3 reads CASTVAGSGANVLTF. The CDR3 nucleotides read TGCGCCAGCACCGTTGCCGGCTCTGGGGCCAACGTCCTGACTTTC.

The rearrangement links TRBV5-5 to TRBJ1-5; TRBD1 is a possible D gene (6 bases). V gave up 4 bases and J gave up 0 bases, with 14 bases separating them. This CDR3 is built from 16 residues. CDR1 is SGHKS, CDR2 YYEKEE, per germline (reference sequence). CDR3 sequence: CASSTGQPNSNQPQHF. The CDR3 nucleotides are TGTGCCAGCAGCACCGGACAGCCTAATAGCAATCAGCCCCAGCATTTT.

V usage is TRBV10-1 and J usage is TRBJ2-7; TRBD2 might be the D (7 bases). CDR3 length equals 14 residues. CDR1 WNHNN and CDR2 SYGVQD come from the germline V gene (reference sequence). Between the trimmed V and J ends, which lost 0 bases and 7 bases, there was a span of 13 bases. The CDR3 spells CASSESRGAWEQYF. In DNA, the CDR3 is TGCGCCAGCAGTGAGTCACGGGGGGCGTGGGAGCAGTACTTC.

This clone was seen more than once but under ten times. The CDR3 sequence is CASSLAGGFEKLFF. Written as DNA, the CDR3 is TGTGCCAGCAGTTTAGCAGGGGGCTTTGAAAAACTGTTTTTT. The chain couples TRBV28 to TRBJ1-4; 8 bases agree with TRBD1. From germline, CDR1 is MDHEN and CDR2 SYDVKM. The CDR3 length is 14 residues. Trimming cost V 2 bases and J 7 bases; bases outside gene matches: 3.

This chain uses TRBV24-1 with TRBJ1-1; D gene uncertain. V lost 4 bases and J lost 7, with 12 bases in between. CDR3 length: 13 amino acids. The V gene's germline CDR1 is KGHDR and CDR2 SFDVKD. The CDR3 loop is CATSDPFSLEAFF. DNA of the CDR3: TGTGCCACCAGTGACCCCTTCTCTCTTGAAGCTTTCTTT.

Comments on this clone: The sample contains more than one DNA sequence encoding this CDR3. The gene calls are TRBV9 and TRBJ2-5; 10 positions agree with TRBD2. Germline V gives CDR1 SGDLS, CDR2 YYNGEE. The trim removed 3 bases at V and 1 base at J, leaving 3 bases unmatched. The CDR3 runs to 15 residues. The CDR3 sequence: CASSASGRPQETQYF. The CDR3 DNA is TGTGCCAGCAGCGCTAGCGGGAGACCCCAAGAGACCCAGTACTTC.

This clone was seen at least ten times. Other DNA variants within this sample encode the same CDR3. The chain uses TRBV7-9 and TRBJ1-4; D not resolved. The germline V gene has CDR1 SEHNR and CDR2 FQNEAQ (reference sequence). V lost 1 base and J lost 0, with 9 bases in between. The CDR3 covers 16 residues. Written as DNA, the CDR3 is TGTGCCAGCAGCTTAGTCTCAGGATCAACTAATGAAAAACTGTTTTTT. Translation gives CASSLVSGSTNEKLFF.

In this sample, this clone turned up a few times. The CDR3, as DNA: TGTGCCAGCAGTTACGATGAGGGACAGGGTTTGGGGGCTTTCTTT. It translates to CASSYDEGQGLGAFF. The V and J genes are TRBV6-5 and TRBJ1-1; the match to TRBD1 covers 9 bases. The CDR3 is made up of 15 amino acids. Germline V CDR1 and CDR2: MNHEY, SVGAGI. Trimming cost V 2 bases and J 11 bases; bases outside gene matches: 12.

V usage is TRBV9 and J usage is TRBJ2-1, with TRBD2 matching over 10 bases. The germline V gene has CDR1 SGDLS and CDR2 YYNGEE. V trimming: 3 bases; J trimming: 0 bases; junction bases outside the gene matches: 9. CDR3 length equals 18 residues. This chain's CDR3 is CASSGLAGVGSSYNEQFF. For the CDR3, the DNA is TGTGCCAGCAGCGGTCTAGCGGGAGTTGGGAGCTCCTACAATGAGCAGTTCTTC.

The chain carries TRBV5-4 and TRBJ2-7; 13 nucleotides align to TRBD2. The CDR3 is 15 residues long. Germline V lookup: CDR1 SGHNT, CDR2 YYREEE (reference sequence). V dropped 5 bases and J dropped 3; count of bases not matched to a gene: 5. The CDR3 DNA sequence: TGTGCCAGCAGGTCGTGGACTAGCGGGGGCTACGAGCAGTACTTC. Translating it yields CASRSWTSGGYEQYF.

The chain has TRBV2 and TRBJ2-3, with D perhaps matching TRBD1 (5 bases). Germline CDR1 and CDR2: SNHLY and FYNNEI. V lost 6 bases and J lost 2, with 12 bases in between. There are 14 residues in the CDR3. The CDR3 here is CASRDRRDTDTQYF. In DNA form, the CDR3 reads TGTGCCAGCAGGGACCGCAGGGACACAGATACGCAGTATTTT.

The V gene is TRBV15, the J gene TRBJ2-2, with TRBD2 matching 12 bases. This CDR3 region has 18 residues. Germline-derived CDR1 and CDR2 are LNHNV and YYDKDF (reference sequence). V dropped 0 bases and J dropped 6; count of bases not matched to a gene: 8. In DNA, the CDR3 is TGTGCCACCAGCAGAGATCCTAGCGGGAGGGGAATGGCCGGGGAGCTGTTTTTT. Protein product: CATSRDPSGRGMAGELFF.

This clone was seen a few times. V and J are TRBV19 and TRBJ1-1, with unresolved D. Deletions cut 5 bases from V and 1 base from J, with 5 bases between. From germline, CDR1 is LNHDA and CDR2 SQIVND (reference sequence). The CDR3 totals 12 residues. The CDR3 loop reads CASSEPNTEAFF. For the CDR3, the DNA is TGTGCCAGTAGTGAGCCGAACACTGAAGCTTTCTTT.

The CDR3 here is CASSLSGRLDTQYF. In nucleotides, the CDR3 is TGTGCCAGCAGCTTAAGCGGGAGGTTAGATACGCAGTATTTT. V usage is TRBV7-3 and J usage is TRBJ2-3, with 8 nucleotides matching TRBD2. V dropped 1 base and J dropped 5; count of bases not matched to a gene: 2. The germline V gene has CDR1 SGHTA and CDR2 FQGTGA. This CDR3 spans 14 amino acids. Using reference TRBV7-3 and TRBJ2-3 for the parts outside the CDR3, the full variable domain is GAGVSQTPSNKVTEKGKYVELRCDPISGHTALYWYRQSLGQGPEFLIYFQGTGAADDSGLPNDRFFAVRPEGSVSTLKIQRTERGDSAVYLCASSLSGRLDTQYFGPGTRLTVL.